This is a list of T cell receptor beta chains from one sample in a study of T-cell reconstitution after alpha-beta-depleted transplantation in children. TCRdb re-analysed the PCR reads in MiXCR, keeping a single row per CDR3 protein. The sample has roughly 670,000 distinct CDR3 sequences; around 12% are singletons. The source material was PBMCs, sampled before TCRalphabeta/CD19-depleted stem cell transplant. The receptors were gathered from a girl aged 2-10 years with congenital amegakaryocytic thrombocytopenia, due to receive a stem cell transplant. The CDR3 runs from the conserved cysteine through the conserved F or W.

j_call v_call cdr3_aa
TRBJ2-1 TRBV6-2/TRBV6-3 CASSYPHGRRVNEQFF
TRBJ1-4 TRBV6-5 CASSTGGEKLFF
TRBJ1-1 TRBV12-3/TRBV12-4 CASRRQDGNTEAFF
TRBJ1-6 TRBV5-1 CASSLGDSVSPLHF
TRBJ2-1 TRBV29-1 CSFSGINNEQFF
TRBJ2-2 TRBV29-1 CSVDSAGSTGELFF
TRBJ2-1 TRBV11-1 CASSHDRTSGRPGVYNEQFF
TRBJ2-1 TRBV7-9 CASSFFVRPSNEQFF
TRBJ2-1 TRBV5-1 CAGSLDPYNEQFF
TRBJ2-3 TRBV7-8 CASSLDTSTDTQYF
TRBJ1-2 TRBV5-1 CASSPGTANPGYYGYTF
TRBJ2-1 TRBV5-1 CASSLQASGNNEQFF
TRBJ2-5 TRBV7-9 CASNLTGGTQYF
TRBJ2-7 TRBV4-1 CASSQRTRGDEQYF
TRBJ2-3 TRBV29-1 CSVELAGVPSTDTQYF
TRBJ2-1 TRBV3-1 CASSQGTSGPLNEQFF
TRBJ2-1 TRBV30 CAWSVVGTYNEQFF
TRBJ1-1 TRBV5-6 CASSPGQAEAFF
TRBJ1-1 TRBV7-9 CASSFPDRGDTEAFF
TRBJ2-7 TRBV5-6 CASSLVGTRSSYEQYF
TRBJ1-2 TRBV29-1 CSVTALDSHGYTF
TRBJ1-2 TRBV28 CASLNYGCTF
TRBJ2-3 TRBV20-1 CSARDLTSKVSDTQYF
TRBJ2-7 TRBV20-1 CSALQAASGLGEQYF
TRBJ2-7 TRBV7-2 CASSLAGTGSFYEQYF
TRBJ1-2 TRBV6-5 CASSYTAGYGYTF
TRBJ2-1 TRBV30 CARRSSSYNEQFF
TRBJ2-5 TRBV11-2 CASSGSGSVETQYF
TRBJ2-2 TRBV5-1 CASSFLLESGELFF
TRBJ1-2 TRBV4-1 CASSQVMRRMDYGYTF
TRBJ2-5 TRBV30 CAWSVVGVQETQYF
TRBJ2-1 TRBV29-1 CSAGFNEQFF
TRBJ2-3 TRBV12-3/TRBV12-4 CASRQRAGAAESQYF
TRBJ2-1 TRBV5-1 CASSEQRDRRFF
TRBJ2-2 TRBV5-1 CASSLTTDLTGELFF
TRBJ2-2 TRBV7-9 CASNSGTGNTGELFF
TRBJ2-5 TRBV29-1 CSVGKLEETQYF
TRBJ2-3 TRBV4-1 CASSPCRSTDTQYF
TRBJ1-5 TRBV3-1 CASSQDTPLPGQSHQPQHF
TRBJ2-2 TRBV5-1 CASSLIGARTGELFF
TRBJ2-1 TRBV7-9 CASNSDLWGDYNEQFF
TRBJ2-3 TRBV20-1 CSAGASGSSDTQYF
TRBJ2-3 TRBV15 CATSSAPDSPRTQYF
TRBJ2-3 TRBV4-2 CASSRALISGRPHTQYF
TRBJ1-4 TRBV29-1 CSVATNEKLFF
TRBJ2-1 TRBV5-1 CASSLEGGRSNEQFF
TRBJ2-3 TRBV6-1 CASSWGGGFGRDTQYF
TRBJ2-1 TRBV5-5 CASSPQWQRRSYNEQFF
TRBJ2-1 TRBV2 CASSPRDRGNNEQFF
TRBJ2-1 TRBV29-1 CSVEVSGQNNEQFF
TRBJ2-1 TRBV20-1 CSAWTSYGSNEQFF